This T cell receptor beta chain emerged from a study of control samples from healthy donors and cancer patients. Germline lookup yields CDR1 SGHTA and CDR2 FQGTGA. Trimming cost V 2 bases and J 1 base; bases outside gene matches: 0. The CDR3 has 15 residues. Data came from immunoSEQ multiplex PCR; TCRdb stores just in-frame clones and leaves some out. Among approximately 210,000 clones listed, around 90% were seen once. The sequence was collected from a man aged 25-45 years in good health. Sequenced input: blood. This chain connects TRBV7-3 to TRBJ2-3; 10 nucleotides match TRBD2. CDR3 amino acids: CASSLGTSGTDTQYF. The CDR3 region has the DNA TGTGCCAGCAGCTTAGGGACTAGCGGCACAGATACGCAGTATTTT.